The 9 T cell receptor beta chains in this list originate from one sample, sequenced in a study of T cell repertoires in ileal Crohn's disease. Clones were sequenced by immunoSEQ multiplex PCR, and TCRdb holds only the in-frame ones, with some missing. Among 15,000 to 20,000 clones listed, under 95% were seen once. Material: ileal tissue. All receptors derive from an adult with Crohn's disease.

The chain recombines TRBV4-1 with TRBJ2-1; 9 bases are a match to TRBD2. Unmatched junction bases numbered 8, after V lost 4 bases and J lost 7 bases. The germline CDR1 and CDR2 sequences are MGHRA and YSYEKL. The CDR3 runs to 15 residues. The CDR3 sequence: CASSPRLAGLNEQFF. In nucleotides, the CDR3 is TGCGCCAGCAGCCCACGGCTAGCGGGGTTAAATGAGCAGTTCTTC.

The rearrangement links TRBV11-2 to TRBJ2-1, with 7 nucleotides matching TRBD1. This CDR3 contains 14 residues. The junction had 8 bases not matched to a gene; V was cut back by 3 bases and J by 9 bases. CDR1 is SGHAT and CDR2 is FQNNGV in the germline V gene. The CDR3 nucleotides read TGTGCCAGCAGCTTTCAACAGGGGATCGGTGAGCAGTTCTTC. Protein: CASSFQQGIGEQFF.

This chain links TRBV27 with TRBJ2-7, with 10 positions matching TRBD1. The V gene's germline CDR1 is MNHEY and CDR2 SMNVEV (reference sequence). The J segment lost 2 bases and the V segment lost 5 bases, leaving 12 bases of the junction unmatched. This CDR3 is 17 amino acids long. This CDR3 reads CASSRKTGGRMPYEQYF. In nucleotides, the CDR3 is TGTGCCAGCAGTCGAAAGACAGGGGGCAGGATGCCCTACGAGCAGTACTTC.

The CDR3 DNA follows: TGTGCCAGCAGCGCTTCCGGGTTCCCTTACGAGCAGTACTTC. This translates into CASSASGFPYEQYF. The V gene is TRBV13, the J gene TRBJ2-7; D gene uncertain. CDR1 and CDR2 from the germline V gene are PRHDT and FYEKMQ (reference sequence). Trimming removed 5 bases at V and 4 bases at J, with 15 bases between. The CDR3 consists of 14 residues.

CDR3 loop: CASSPDRYYGYTF. The CDR3 bases are TGTGCCAGCAGCCCGGACAGGTACTATGGCTACACCTTC. The V and J genes are TRBV11-2 and TRBJ1-2; 7 nucleotides match TRBD1. Germline assignment: CDR1 SGHAT and CDR2 FQNNGV. CDR3 length equals 13 residues. J gave up 3 bases and V 5 bases, and 3 bases lay outside the gene matches.

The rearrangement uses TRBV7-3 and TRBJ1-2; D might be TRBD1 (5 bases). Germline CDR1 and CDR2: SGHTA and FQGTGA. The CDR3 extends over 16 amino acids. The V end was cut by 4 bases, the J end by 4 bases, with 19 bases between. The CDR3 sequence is CASSSSTDVFAYGYTF. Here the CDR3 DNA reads TGTGCCAGCAGCTCTTCGACAGACGTTTTTGCCTATGGCTACACCTTC.

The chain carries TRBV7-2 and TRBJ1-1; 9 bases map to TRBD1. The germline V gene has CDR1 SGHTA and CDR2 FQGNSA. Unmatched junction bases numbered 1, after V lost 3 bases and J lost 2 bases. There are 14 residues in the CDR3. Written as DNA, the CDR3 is TGTGCCAGCAGCTTCACAGGGGGCAACACTGAAGCTTTCTTT. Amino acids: CASSFTGGNTEAFF.

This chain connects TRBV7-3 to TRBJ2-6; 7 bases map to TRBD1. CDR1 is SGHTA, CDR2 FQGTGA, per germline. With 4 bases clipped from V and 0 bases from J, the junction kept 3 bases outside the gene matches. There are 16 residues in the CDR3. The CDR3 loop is CASSSSGGSGANVLTF. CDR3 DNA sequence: TGTGCCAGCAGCTCCTCAGGGGGCTCTGGGGCCAACGTCCTGACTTTC.

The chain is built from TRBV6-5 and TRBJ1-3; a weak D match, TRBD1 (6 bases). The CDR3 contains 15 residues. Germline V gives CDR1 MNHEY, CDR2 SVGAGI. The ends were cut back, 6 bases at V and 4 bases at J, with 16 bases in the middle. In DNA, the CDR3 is TGTGCCAGCAGCCTAGGACAGCCGAGGGGAAACACCATATATTTT. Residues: CASSLGQPRGNTIYF.